This TCR beta chain was profiled in a study of blood T cell repertoires in COVID-19. About the research overall: Donors in the United States, Italy and Spain gave samples during acute or convalescent COVID-19. PBMCs, B-cell-depleted T cells, or T cells were the source of the cDNA or gDNA that made up the material.

The Seattle patients, enrolled during active infection, were followed longitudinally. Original analysis: Counts of nucleated cells, estimated from reference gene primer amplification, were obtained. The data were produced by immunoSEQ multiplex PCR, yet TCRdb's version contains in-frame clones alone and is incomplete. The V and J calls and the clone size are those of that table, but D and trimming were determined from the DNA. This table has 450,000 or so clones, over 85% appearing once. The sequenced sample was peripheral blood. The clonotype comes from a man aged 18 to 29 with COVID-19, enrolled during active disease.

The CDR3 DNA reads as TGTGCCAGCAGCCCGCCTAGGACTAGCGGGAGTTACGAGCAGTACTTC. It translates to CASSPPRTSGSYEQYF. The chain is built from TRBV7-6 and TRBJ2-7; TRBD2 agrees at 13 bases. The CDR3 runs to 16 residues. The V gene end was trimmed by 5 bases and the J gene end by 4 bases; junction bases not matched to a gene: 8. The germline V gene encodes CDR1 SGHVS and CDR2 FNYEAQ.